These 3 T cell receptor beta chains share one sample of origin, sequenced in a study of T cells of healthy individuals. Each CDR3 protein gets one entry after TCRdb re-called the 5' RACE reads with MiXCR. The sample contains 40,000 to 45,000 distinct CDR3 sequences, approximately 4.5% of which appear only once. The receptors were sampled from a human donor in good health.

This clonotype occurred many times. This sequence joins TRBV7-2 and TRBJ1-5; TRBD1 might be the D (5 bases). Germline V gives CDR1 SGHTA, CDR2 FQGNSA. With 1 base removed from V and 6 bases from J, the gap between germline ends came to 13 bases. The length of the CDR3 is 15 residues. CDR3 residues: CASSLVSGTSQPQHF. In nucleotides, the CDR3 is TGTGCCAGCAGCTTAGTCTCCGGGACCTCTCAGCCCCAGCATTTT. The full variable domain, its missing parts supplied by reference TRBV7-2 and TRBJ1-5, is GAGVSQSPSNKVTEKGKDVELRCDPISGHTALYWYRQSLGQGLEFLIYFQGNSAPDKSGLPSDRFSAERTGGSVSTLTIQRTQQEDSAVYLCASSLVSGTSQPQHFGDGTRLSIL.

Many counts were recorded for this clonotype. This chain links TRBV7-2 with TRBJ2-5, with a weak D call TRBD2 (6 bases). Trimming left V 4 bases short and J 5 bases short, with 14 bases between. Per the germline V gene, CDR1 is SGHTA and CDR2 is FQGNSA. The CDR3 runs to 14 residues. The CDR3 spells CASSSNGLRETQYF. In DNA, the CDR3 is TGTGCCAGCAGCTCCAACGGACTACGGGAGACCCAGTACTTC.

Here the CDR3 DNA reads TGTGCCAGCAGCCAAGTAACCCACCCAAGCGGGAGGGCCTACGAGCAGTACTTC. Its translation is CASSQVTHPSGRAYEQYF. The chain couples TRBV3-2 to TRBJ2-7. TRBV3-2 is a documented pseudogene. This CDR3 has 18 residues.